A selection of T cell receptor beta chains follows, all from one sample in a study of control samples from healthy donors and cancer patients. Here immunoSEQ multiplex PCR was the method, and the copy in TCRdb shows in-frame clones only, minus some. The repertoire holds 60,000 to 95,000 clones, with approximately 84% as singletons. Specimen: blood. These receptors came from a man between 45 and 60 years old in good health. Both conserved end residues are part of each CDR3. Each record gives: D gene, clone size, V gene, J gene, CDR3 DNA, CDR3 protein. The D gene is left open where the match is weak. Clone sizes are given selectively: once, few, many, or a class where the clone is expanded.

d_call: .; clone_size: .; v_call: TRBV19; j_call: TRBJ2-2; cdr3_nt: TGTGCCGCTGGGAGTGGCAGGGACACCGGGGAGCTGTTTTTT; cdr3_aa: CAAGSGRDTGELFF
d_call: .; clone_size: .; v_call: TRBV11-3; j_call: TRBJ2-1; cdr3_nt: TGTGCCAGCAGCCCCGGAGAGTGGAATGAGCAGTTCTTC; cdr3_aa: CASSPGEWNEQFF
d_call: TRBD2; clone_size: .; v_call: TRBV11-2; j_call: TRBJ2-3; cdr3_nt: TGTGCCAGCAGCATCAGCGGGAGTATTAGCACAGATACGCAGTATTTT; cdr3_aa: CASSISGSISTDTQYF
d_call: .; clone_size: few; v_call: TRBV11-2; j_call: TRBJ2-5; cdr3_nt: TGTGCCAGCAGCTCGGAGACCCAGTACTTC; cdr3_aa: CASSSETQYF
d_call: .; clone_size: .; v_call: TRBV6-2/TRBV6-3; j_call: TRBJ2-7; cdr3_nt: TGTGCCAGCAGTTGGTCCCGCGAGCAGCAGTACTTC; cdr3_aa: CASSWSREQQYF
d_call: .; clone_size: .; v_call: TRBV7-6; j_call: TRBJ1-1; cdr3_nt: TGTGCCAGCAGCTCCCTCCCCGGGAGGAACACTGAAGCTTTCTTT; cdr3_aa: CASSSLPGRNTEAFF
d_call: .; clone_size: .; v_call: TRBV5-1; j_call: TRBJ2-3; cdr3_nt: TGCGCCAGCAGCTCCGGACGGGGAGGAGATACGCAGTATTTT; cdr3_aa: CASSSGRGGDTQYF
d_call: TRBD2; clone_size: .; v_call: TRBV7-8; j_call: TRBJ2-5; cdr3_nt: TGTGCCAGCAGCTCTTGGACTAGCGGCGAAGAGACCCAGTACTTC; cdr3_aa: CASSSWTSGEETQYF
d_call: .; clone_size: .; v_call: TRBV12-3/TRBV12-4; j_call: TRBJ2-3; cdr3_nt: TGTGCCAGCAGTCGGGTGGATACGCAGTATTTT; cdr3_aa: CASSRVDTQYF
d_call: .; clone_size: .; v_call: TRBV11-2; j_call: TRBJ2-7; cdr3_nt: TGTGCCAGCAGCACGTATCTCCTCTACGAGCAGTACTTC; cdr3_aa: CASSTYLLYEQYF
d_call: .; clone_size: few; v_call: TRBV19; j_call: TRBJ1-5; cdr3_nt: TGTGCCAGTATCGAGCGGGGGGCAGGTCAGCCCCAGCATTTT; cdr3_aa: CASIERGAGQPQHF
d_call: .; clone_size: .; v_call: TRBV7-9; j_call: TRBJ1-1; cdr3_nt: TGTGCCAGCAGTCTAGGGAGGGTTAGCACTGAAGCTTTCTTT; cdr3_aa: CASSLGRVSTEAFF
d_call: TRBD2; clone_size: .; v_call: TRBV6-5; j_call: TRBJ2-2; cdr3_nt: TGTGCCAGCAGTTTCGGGAGGGAGAACACCGGGGAGCTGTTTTTT; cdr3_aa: CASSFGRENTGELFF
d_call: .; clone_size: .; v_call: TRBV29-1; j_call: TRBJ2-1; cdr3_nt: TGCAGCGCCGAGGGGCAGGGCGGCCATGAGCAGTTCTTC; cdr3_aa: CSAEGQGGHEQFF
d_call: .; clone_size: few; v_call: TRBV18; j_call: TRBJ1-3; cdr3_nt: TGTGCCAGCTCACCCGACATGGCGGGAGCGTCTGGAAACACCATATATTTT; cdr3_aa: CASSPDMAGASGNTIYF
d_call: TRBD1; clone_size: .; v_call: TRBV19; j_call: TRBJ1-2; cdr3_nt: TGTGCCAGTACCGGACAGGTGGATGGCTACACCTTC; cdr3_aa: CASTGQVDGYTF
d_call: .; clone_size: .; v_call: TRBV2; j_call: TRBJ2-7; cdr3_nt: TGTGCCAGCAGGAGACTAGGTCAAGGCTACGAGCAGTACTTC; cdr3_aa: CASRRLGQGYEQYF
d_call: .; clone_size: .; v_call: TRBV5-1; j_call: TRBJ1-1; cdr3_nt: TGCGCCAGCAGCGGCCAGGGACACGCTAACACTGAAGCTTTCTTT; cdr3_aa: CASSGQGHANTEAFF
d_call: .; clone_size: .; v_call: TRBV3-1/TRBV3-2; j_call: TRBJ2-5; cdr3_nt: TGTGCCAGCAGCCAGTGGGGGCAAGAGACCCAGTACTTC; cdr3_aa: CASSQWGQETQYF